This T cell receptor (beta chain) derives from a study of cytomegalovirus exposure and HLA in healthy donors. Overall study results and limits: Judged likely to be a sequencing artifact was a cluster of highly shared sequence variants. The study had only CMV serostatus as immune exposure information.

The study ran its PCR with 60 Vbeta and 13 Jbeta primers. Clones were read by immunoSEQ multiplex PCR, and TCRdb kept only the in-frame ones, dropping some. The top ten clones hold roughly 3.4% of a sample with approximately 150,000 clones, roughly 83% of them seen once. V was clipped by 5 bases and J by 4 bases; unmatched bases: 1. Germline assignment: CDR1 SNHLY and CDR2 FYNNEI. The CDR3 covers 13 residues. This clone was seen only a few times. No antigen is known for it. The sample consisted of PBMCs. V usage is TRBV2 and J usage is TRBJ1-2; 10 nucleotides line up with TRBD1. The sequence was collected from a human donor in good health. CDR3 nucleotides: TGTGCCAGCAGTCGGGACAGGGGCTATGGCTACACCTTC. This sequence encodes CASSRDRGYGYTF.